This TCR beta chain was obtained from a study of T cell responses to AZD1222 COVID-19 vaccine. Study observations and caveats: Nearly half of spike-specific TCRs reportedly go after variant regions that carry no mutations. There were repertoire samples only from the period after the peak T cell response.

Concerning this clone: Its antigen remains unknown.

The assay was immunoSEQ multiplex PCR, and TCRdb's table has in-frame clones only and misses some. In the table there are a few hundred thousand clones, 85% to 95% of which are singletons. V gave up 3 bases and J gave up 9 bases, with 12 bases separating them. Germline V CDR1 and CDR2: MDHEN, SYDVKM. The CDR3 has 14 amino acids. This sequence joins TRBV28 and TRBJ1-6; D possibly corresponds to TRBD1 (5 bases). The sample in question was peripheral blood, obtained on day 0 of AZD1222 vaccination. The TCR comes from an adult in good health. CDR3 sequence reads: CASSFGYGGSPLHF. DNA for the CDR3: TGTGCCAGCAGTTTCGGCTACGGGGGTTCACCCCTCCACTTT.